Described below is a single T cell receptor (beta chain) sequence and its context. This clonotype has more than one count but fewer than ten. Its recognized antigen is unknown. Base-call qualities are not available, and no considerably larger clone is one nucleotide away. Donors were 39 systemically healthy Caucasian individuals from Russia aged roughly 6 to 100 years. Each donor gave ten milliliters of peripheral blood, drawn into EDTA-treated Vacutainer tubes. Ficoll-Paque density-gradient centrifugation was used to isolate PBMCs, with at least 6 million obtained per sample. Trizol reagent was used to extract total RNA from the PBMCs, yielding at least 5.5 micrograms per sample. Naive CD45RAhigh/CD27high T cell percentages were measured by flow cytometry on a PBMC aliquot from every donor. These data are taken from a study of blood T cells in healthy people across ages (dated by TCRdb to between 2014 and 2017). For the wider study: In model experiments, template switching captured roughly one uniquely barcoded TCR beta cDNA molecule for every two T cells. Using deep sequencing normalized with unique cDNA molecular identifiers, the study measured how TCR beta repertoire diversity changes with age. The donors were divided into four age groups: young (average 16 years), middle-aged (approximately 41), aged (approximately 64) and long-lived (roughly 88). To avoid experimental bias, donors of different ages were spread randomly across the sequencing lanes. Using the same blood draw, the study looked at two additional independent replicas of 1 million unique cDNA reads for two donors, one aged 18 to 29 and the other aged 80 or older. Overall study outcomes, separate from this receptor: Compared with the aged group, the long-lived group had more naive CD4+ T cells, fewer expanded clones and increased TCR diversity, a pattern suggesting age selection. Bulk unsorted PBMC profiling prevented conclusive comparison of naive and antigen-experienced compartments. Estimates of total diversity based on one million sequenced T cells were considered lower bounds and underestimates. As age increased, observed TCR beta diversity per million T cells dropped in a roughly linear way, and a significant reduction was already evident by age 40. Donor CMV infection status was unknown, potentially confounding age-related changes in expanded clonotypes. A strong correlation was found between observed TCR beta diversity and the percentage of naive T cells measured by flow cytometry.

CDR1 MNHEY and CDR2 SVGAGI were looked up in the germline V gene. The V end loses 2 bases and the J end loses 2 bases, and a stretch of 7 bases separates them. The CDR3 measures 13 amino acids from cysteine to phenylalanine. The DNA shown is the 39-base CDR3, in frame from base 1. The library was built by means of 5' RACE. The listed sequencing device is Illumina HiSeq 2500. A second PCR of about 7 to 12 cycles was run with a J-beta primer mix and a sample-barcoded 5' primer. Each TCR beta cDNA molecule received a unique molecular identifier from a template-switch 5' adaptor carrying 12 random nucleotides. Each sample yielded at least 3 million CDR3-containing paired-end reads. First-strand cDNA was synthesized from all RNA with the Mint cDNA synthesis kit, primed by a TRBC-specific oligonucleotide. Following uracil-DNA glycosylase treatment, all cDNA underwent a first 18-cycle PCR with the universal primers M1SS and BC2_uni_R. Per the source publication's procedure: For normalization, 1 million high-quality reads were randomly selected from each sample, with every read carrying a distinct molecular identifier. Reads with shared molecular identifiers were discarded instead of being binned into consensus sequences. MiTCR, run with a Q25 quality threshold and the strictest error-elimination algorithm, handled CDR3 identification, clonotype clustering and error correction. A nonparametric unseen species model with Euler transformation was used to estimate a lower bound on total TCR beta diversity. The public reads were reprocessed in TCRdb via fastp at Q25 and MiXCR, keeping in-frame beta chains. Rows merge per CDR3 protein into single entries with the most common DNA and genes. What appears here as the V and J calls and clone size reflects TCRdb's work, not the paper's. The table for this sample lists some 730,000 distinct CDR3 sequences; approximately 22% of them were counted only once. The ten top clones hold roughly a fifth of the sample.

Rearrangement joined TRBV6-5 to TRBJ2-7; too little of a D gene remains to name it. The clonotype comes from a man aged 70-80 years in good health. The sample taken for sequencing was blood. The nucleotides read TGTGCCAGCAGTTACAGAGTAGCCTACGAGCAGTACTTC. Its translation is CASSYRVAYEQYF.